This TCR beta chain was profiled in a study of early T cells in non-severe SARS-CoV-2 infection. In this sample, this clonotype turned up many times. TCRdb reprocessed the 5' RACE reads via MiXCR and lists one record per CDR3 protein. The sample consists of under 85,000 distinct CDR3 sequences, roughly 13% of them appearing once. This sequence was found in an adult who was a healthcare worker with PCR-confirmed SARS-CoV-2 infection or an uninfected control (not recorded which). Sequenced: whole blood.

For the CDR3, the DNA is TGCGCCAGCAGCTTGTGGGATGCGGAGACCCAGTACTTC. Protein: CASSLWDAETQYF. The genes are TRBV5-1 and TRBJ2-5; D remains unclear. Germline CDR1 SGHRS, CDR2 YFSETQ. Trimming took 1 base from V and 5 from J, leaving 9 bases between them. There are 13 residues in the CDR3.